Listed here are 12 T cell receptor beta chains from one sample, sequenced in a study of blood T cell repertoires in COVID-19. Only in-frame clones appear in the TCRdb table, and some are missing; sequencing was by immunoSEQ multiplex PCR. The sample lists some 270,000 clones, roughly 91% occurring once. Input material: PBMCs or T cells enriched from blood (not recorded which). These receptors were taken from a woman aged 60-75 years who had recovered from COVID-19.

This clone was picked up one time. J is TRBJ2-5 and V is TRBV5-6; a possible D gene is TRBD1 (5 bases). Trimming took 3 bases from V and 4 from J, leaving 7 bases between them. Germline V gene lookup returns CDR1 SGHDT and CDR2 YYEEEE. The CDR3 sequence is 12 residues long. The CDR3 spells CASSWTLETQYF. The CDR3 nucleotides are TGTGCCAGCAGCTGGACATTAGAGACCCAGTACTTC.

This rearrangement joins TRBV10-3 to TRBJ2-4; TRBD1 matches 7 bases. The junction had 22 bases not matched to a gene; V was cut back by 11 bases and J by 15 bases. This CDR3 contains 14 residues. CDR1 and CDR2 from the germline V gene are ENHRY and SYGVKD. The CDR3 region is CAHDTTLQGPPRYF. In nucleotides, the CDR3 is TGTGCCCACGACACGACGTTACAGGGGCCCCCCCGGTACTTC.

This chain joins TRBV27 and TRBJ1-5; D unclear. Germline V gives CDR1 MNHEY, CDR2 SMNVEV (reference sequence). The V end was cut by 2 bases, the J end by 3 bases, with 5 bases between. CDR3 length equals 13 residues. The CDR3 reads CASSLRDNQPQHF. DNA of the CDR3: TGTGCCAGCAGTTTACGGGACAATCAGCCCCAGCATTTT.

The chain employs TRBV12-5 and TRBJ2-5; 7 positions match TRBD1. Germline trimming cut 3 bases from V and 6 bases from J; bases unmatched to any gene: 16. Germline V gene data show CDR1 as LGHNT and CDR2 as FRNRAP. CDR3 length equals 17 residues. The CDR3: CASGLNRDSLNMQTQYF. CDR3 nucleotides: TGTGCTAGTGGTTTAAACCGGGACAGTCTAAACATGCAGACCCAGTACTTC.

The chain uses TRBV20-1 and TRBJ2-3, with 7 nucleotides matching TRBD2. Germline V CDR1 and CDR2: DFQATT, SNEGSKA (reference sequence). The CDR3 has 16 residues. V was pared by 3 bases and J by 2 bases, with 11 bases of the junction left unmatched. Here the CDR3 DNA reads TGCAGTGCTAGTGGGGGGGTGGGAGATATCACAGATACGCAGTATTTT. Protein product: CSASGGVGDITDTQYF.

The chain recombines TRBV28 with TRBJ1-5, with 7 bases matching TRBD1. With 8 bases clipped from V and 4 bases from J, the junction kept 11 bases outside the gene matches. The V gene's germline CDR1 is MDHEN and CDR2 SYDVKM. The CDR3 loop spans 15 amino acids. CDR3 nucleotide sequence: TGTGCCAGCCTACCAGACAGGGAGAGTAATCAGCCCCAGCATTTT. It specifies CASLPDRESNQPQHF.

The J gene is TRBJ1-4, the V gene TRBV7-9; D not certain. There are 12 residues in the CDR3. From germline, CDR1 is SEHNR and CDR2 FQNEAQ (reference sequence). The V end lost 5 bases, the J end lost 8 bases, and 9 bases lay between the germline ends. In DNA form, the CDR3 reads TGTGCCAGCAGCCCAGCGAGGGAAAAACTGTTTTTT. Its protein is CASSPAREKLFF.

The chain links TRBV5-1 to TRBJ2-4, with D maybe TRBD2 (7 bases). The V end lost 5 bases, the J end lost 6 bases, and 15 bases lay between the germline ends. The CDR3 spans 14 residues. Germline CDR1 is SGHRS and CDR2 is YFSETQ. DNA of the CDR3: TGCGCCAGCAGACAACGGGGGGCGGGAAACATTCAGTACTTC. Its translation is CASRQRGAGNIQYF. The whole variable domain, filled in from reference TRBV5-1 and TRBJ2-4, reads KAGVTQTPRYLIKTRGQQVTLSCSPISGHRSVSWYQQTPGQGLQFLFEYFSETQRNKGNFPGRFSGRQFSNSRSEMNVSTLELGDSALYLCASRQRGAGNIQYFGAGTRLSVL.

The chain combines TRBV5-4 with TRBJ2-5, with D possibly TRBD1 on 5 matching bases. Trimming shortened V by 4 bases and J by 2 bases, and 21 bases separated the two germline ends. Germline CDR1 is SGHNT and CDR2 is YYREEE (reference sequence). The CDR3 extends over 17 amino acids. CDR3 residues: CASSGARPHQLQETQYF. As DNA, the CDR3 is TGTGCCAGCAGCGGGGCTCGCCCCCACCAGCTTCAAGAGACCCAGTACTTC. Drawing the rest from reference TRBV5-4 and TRBJ2-5, the complete variable domain is ETGVTQSPTHLIKTRGQQVTLRCSSQSGHNTVSWYQQALGQGPQFIFQYYREEENGRGNFPPRFSGLQFPNYSSELNVNALELDDSALYLCASSGARPHQLQETQYFGPGTRLLVL.

V gene TRBV7-9 combines with J gene TRBJ2-7; possible D gene TRBD1, 7 bases. Germline lookup yields CDR1 SEHNR and CDR2 FQNEAQ (reference sequence). V was shortened by 5 bases and J by 6 bases, with 17 bases between the two germline ends. The CDR3 has 14 amino acids. CDR3 loop: CASSLDRDSTEQYF. CDR3 coding DNA: TGTGCCAGCAGCCTCGACAGGGACTCTACCGAGCAGTACTTC. The whole variable domain, filled in from reference TRBV7-9 and TRBJ2-7, reads DTGVSQNPRHKITKRGQNVTFRCDPISEHNRLYWYRQTLGQGPEFLTYFQNEAQLEKSRLLSDRFSAERPKGSFSTLEIQRTEQGDSAMYLCASSLDRDSTEQYFGPGTRLTVT.

The chain is built from TRBV20-1 and TRBJ1-6; 8 bases align to TRBD1. Germline CDR1 and CDR2: DFQATT and SNEGSKA (reference sequence). The CDR3 loop spans 15 amino acids. Germline trimming cut 3 bases from V and 6 bases from J; bases unmatched to any gene: 7. CDR3 in amino acids: CSASMTDRANSPLHF. CDR3 DNA sequence: TGCAGTGCTAGTATGACGGACAGGGCTAATTCACCCCTCCACTTT.

The CDR3 region has the DNA TGTGCCAGCAGGATCAAGACTAGCGGACTGTACGAGCAGTACTTC. This translates into CASRIKTSGLYEQYF. The chain links TRBV27 to TRBJ2-7, with 9 bases lining up with TRBD2. This CDR3 has 15 residues. Unmatched junction bases numbered 10, after V lost 6 bases and J lost 4 bases. The germline V gene has CDR1 MNHEY and CDR2 SMNVEV (reference sequence).